What follows are 16 T cell receptor beta chains derived from one specimen sequenced in a study of cytomegalovirus exposure and HLA in healthy donors. It was with 60 Vbeta and 13 Jbeta primers that the PCR ran. The repertoire was sequenced with immunoSEQ multiplex PCR; TCRdb's copy has only in-frame clones and lacks some. The data contain 100,000 to 150,000 clones, 76% of them singletons. The sequencing sample was made of PBMCs. Source of these receptors: a man between 45 and 60 years old in good health and CMV-seronegative.

The chain links TRBV6-5 to TRBJ1-6; 7 bases agree with TRBD1. Germline lookup yields CDR1 MNHEY and CDR2 SVGAGI. Trimming cost V 2 bases and J 4 bases; bases outside gene matches: 2. The CDR3 is made up of 15 amino acids. The CDR3 loop is CASSYTGAYNSPLHF. The CDR3 nucleotides read TGTGCCAGCAGTTACACAGGGGCTTATAATTCACCCCTCCACTTT.

In this sample, this clone turned up a few times. The V gene is TRBV2, the J gene TRBJ2-7; 9 bases agree with TRBD1. V was pared by 6 bases and J by 3 bases, with 6 bases of the junction left unmatched. CDR1 is SNHLY and CDR2 is FYNNEI in the germline V gene. This CDR3 is 14 amino acids long. CDR3 bases: TGTGCCAGCAGCCTTAAGGACAGGGGCTACGAGCAGTACTTC. It encodes CASSLKDRGYEQYF.

The chain links TRBV6-1 to TRBJ2-5; 9 bases are a match to TRBD2. CDR3 size: 13 residues. V shed 4 bases, J shed 3 bases, and the junction held 0 bases outside the gene matches. The germline gives CDR1 MNHNS, CDR2 SASEGT. For the CDR3, the DNA is TGTGCCAGCAGTGCTAGCGGGGAAGAGACCCAGTACTTC. It translates to CASSASGEETQYF.

The V and J genes are TRBV7-6 and TRBJ1-2, with D perhaps TRBD1 (5 bases). The CDR3 length is 17 residues. Germline CDR1 reads SGHVS; CDR2 reads FNYEAQ. V lost 1 base to trimming and J lost 6 bases, with 21 bases between them. The CDR3 nucleotides are TGTGCCAGCAGCTTAGGATGGGGCTCCAGGCAGGAAGATGGCTACACCTTC. Its translation: CASSLGWGSRQEDGYTF.

A single count supports this clone. V gene TRBV6-5 combines with J gene TRBJ2-1; D may be TRBD2 (6 bases). CDR1 and CDR2 (germline): MNHEY, SVGAGI. This CDR3 contains 12 residues. Between the trimmed V and J ends, which lost 7 bases and 10 bases, there was a span of 14 bases. The CDR3 nucleotides are TGTGCCAGCACTACCCTTGGAGGGGAGCAGTTCTTC. Residues: CASTTLGGEQFF.

The chain joins TRBV11-2 to TRBJ1-1; tentative D call: TRBD1 (5 bases). Germline V gene data show CDR1 as SGHAT and CDR2 as FQNNGV. This CDR3 spans 14 amino acids. V was shortened by 3 bases and J by 1 base, with 9 bases between the two germline ends. DNA of the CDR3: TGTGCCAGCAGCTTCGGACACCGGAACACTGAAGCTTTCTTT. Translating gives CASSFGHRNTEAFF. The whole variable domain, remainder taken from reference TRBV11-2 and TRBJ1-1, is EAGVAQSPRYKIIEKRQSVAFWCNPISGHATLYWYQQILGQGPKLLIQFQNNGVVDDSQLPKDRFSAERLKGVDSTLKIQPAKLEDSAVYLCASSFGHRNTEAFFGQGTRLTVV.

The chain recombines TRBV5-4 with TRBJ2-5; the match to TRBD1 covers 9 bases. The CDR3 sequence is 14 residues long. In germline, CDR1 is SGHNT, CDR2 YYREEE (reference sequence). V shed 3 bases and J 5 bases; nucleotides not matched to a gene: 5. The DNA for the CDR3 is TGTGCCAGCAGCTCCCTGACAGGGGGGGAGACCCAGTACTTC. Protein: CASSSLTGGETQYF.

The chain couples TRBV5-4 to TRBJ1-6, with 9 bases that match TRBD1. Germline values: CDR1 SGHNT, CDR2 YYREEE (reference sequence). The V gene end was trimmed by 4 bases and the J gene end by 0 bases; junction bases not matched to a gene: 5. This CDR3 contains 17 residues. The CDR3, as DNA: TGTGCCAGCAGCCGGGACAGGGCTAGCTCCTATAATTCACCCCTCCACTTT. It translates to CASSRDRASSYNSPLHF.

This chain connects TRBV7-2 to TRBJ1-1; D is perhaps TRBD1 (5 bases). This CDR3 is 14 amino acids long. Germline CDR1 SGHTA, CDR2 FQGNSA. The ends were cut back, 5 bases at V and 3 bases at J, with 13 bases in the middle. CDR3 DNA: TGTGCCAGCAGCCCTAACAGGCTTGACACTGAAGCTTTCTTT. This sequence encodes CASSPNRLDTEAFF. The full variable domain, its missing parts supplied by reference TRBV7-2 and TRBJ1-1, is GAGVSQSPSNKVTEKGKDVELRCDPISGHTALYWYRQSLGQGLEFLIYFQGNSAPDKSGLPSDRFSAERTGGSVSTLTIQRTQQEDSAVYLCASSPNRLDTEAFFGQGTRLTVV.

The chain couples TRBV6-1 to TRBJ1-5; TRBD1 agrees at 7 bases. CDR3 length: 16 amino acids. Per the germline V gene, CDR1 is MNHNS and CDR2 is SASEGT. Trimming took 0 bases from V and 7 from J; bases not matched to a gene: 9. CDR3: CASSEAPGQVWQPQHF. CDR3 DNA sequence: TGTGCCAGCAGTGAAGCCCCTGGACAGGTTTGGCAGCCCCAGCATTTT.

This clone has more than one count but fewer than ten. The V gene is TRBV9, the J gene TRBJ2-3; D unclear. This CDR3 contains 14 residues. Trimming took off 0 bases at V and 3 bases at J, with 8 bases between the two ends. Germline CDR1 SGDLS, CDR2 YYNGEE. The CDR3, as DNA: TGTGCCAGCAGCGTAGCTCCGAGGACAGATACGCAGTATTTT. This encodes CASSVAPRTDTQYF. Complete variable domain (other parts from reference TRBV9 and TRBJ2-3): DSGVTQTPKHLITATGQRVTLRCSPRSGDLSVYWYQQSLDQGLQFLIQYYNGEERAKGNILERFSAQQFPDLHSELNLSSLELGDSALYFCASSVAPRTDTQYFGPGTRLTVL.

This sequence joins TRBV5-1 and TRBJ1-1; 7 bases fit TRBD1. V shed 4 bases and J 4 bases; nucleotides not matched to a gene: 4. Germline V gene lookup returns CDR1 SGHRS and CDR2 YFSETQ. This CDR3 has 13 residues. CDR3 sequence (DNA): TGCGCCAGCAGCCCCAGGGGGGTCACTGAAGCTTTCTTT. Translating gives CASSPRGVTEAFF. Full variable domain (rest looked up from reference TRBV5-1 and TRBJ1-1): KAGVTQTPRYLIKTRGQQVTLSCSPISGHRSVSWYQQTPGQGLQFLFEYFSETQRNKGNFPGRFSGRQFSNSRSEMNVSTLELGDSALYLCASSPRGVTEAFFGQGTRLTVV.

This chain connects TRBV7-2 to TRBJ1-1; D not certain. CDR1 is SGHTA, CDR2 FQGNSA, per germline. V was pared by 4 bases and J by 0 bases, with 18 bases between. The CDR3 sequence is 17 residues long. The DNA of the CDR3 is TGTGCCAGCAGCTCGTTGGCGGGCTATAGAATGAACACTGAAGCTTTCTTT. Translating it yields CASSSLAGYRMNTEAFF.

This clone was seen a single time. V is TRBV5-4 and J is TRBJ1-4, with TRBD1 identical over 9 bases. The junction had 5 bases not matched to a gene; V was cut back by 0 bases and J by 5 bases. CDR1 is SGHNT and CDR2 is YYREEE in the germline V gene (reference sequence). This CDR3 spans 16 amino acids. The CDR3, as DNA: TGTGCCAGCAGCTTGGCACCGGGACAGGGAAATGAAAAACTGTTTTTT. This encodes CASSLAPGQGNEKLFF.

The J gene is TRBJ2-7, the V gene TRBV1; the table gives TRBD2 as D, unverified against the DNA. TRBV1 is a recognized pseudogene. The CDR3 runs to 17 residues. CDR3 sequence reads: CTSSQDWGSGGSYEQYV. In DNA form, the CDR3 reads TGCACCAGCAGCCAAGATTGGGGTAGCGGGGGTTCCTACGAGCAGTACGTC.

This clone has only one observation. This sequence joins TRBV7-8 and TRBJ2-1; TRBD2 matches 12 bases. Germline values: CDR1 SGHVS, CDR2 FQNEAQ. The ends lost 5 bases at V and 7 bases at J; junction bases unmatched: 3. CDR3 length: 14 residues. This CDR3 is CASSPGLAGNEQFF. CDR3 in DNA: TGTGCCAGCAGCCCAGGACTAGCGGGGAATGAGCAGTTCTTC.